This is a list of T cell receptor beta chains from one sample in a study of cytomegalovirus exposure and HLA in healthy donors. Assay used: immunoSEQ multiplex PCR; TCRdb lists only in-frame clones, some missing. Of about 160,000 clones listed, roughly 79% were seen once; the top ten hold about 12%. The sample consisted of PBMCs. Receptors were obtained from a woman aged 50 to 60 in good health and CMV-seronegative. CDR3s include the opening cysteine and the closing phenylalanine or tryptophan.

v_gene	j_gene	CDR3aa
TRBV6-1	TRBJ1-2	CASSEAEDRGDGYTF
TRBV4-3	TRBJ1-5	CASSQDLGAHQPQHF
TRBV7-3	TRBJ1-1	CASSFDRAPEAFF
TRBV7-9	NA	CASSLVTRGLEQYF
TRBV2	TRBJ1-5	CASSPGTGGQPQHF
TRBV14	TRBJ2-3	CASSPEGHDTQYF
TRBV6-5	TRBJ2-1	CASRRGGRENNEQFF
TRBV27	TRBJ1-1	CASSLSRGRKGTEAFF
TRBV5-1	TRBJ2-7	CASSLGGILSYEQYF
TRBV4-3	TRBJ2-5	CASSQLGASEETQYF
TRBV13	TRBJ2-7	CASSLRGLATYEQYF
TRBV11-2	TRBJ2-7	CASSATQDEQYF
TRBV5-6	TRBJ2-5	CASSFTGTYQETQYF
TRBV9	TRBJ2-7	CASSAGAYEQYF
TRBV19	TRBJ2-1	CASSIGRAGITYNEQFF
TRBV5-4	TRBJ2-5	CASSLDLAMEQYF
TRBV6-6	TRBJ2-7	CASSPPGQGAREQYF
TRBV27	TRBJ2-2	CASSLWTGTHTGELFF
TRBV7-8	TRBJ2-7	CASSPQGGRSSYEQYF
TRBV2	TRBJ1-2	CASSESGLPSF
TRBV7-9	TRBJ2-3	CASSLGGLTDTQYF
TRBV9	TRBJ2-7	CASSPWTGDNEQYF
TRBV15	TRBJ2-5	CATSRGGTGEETQYF
TRBV7-2	TRBJ2-7	CASSFGQPAYEQYF
TRBV15	TRBJ2-1	CATSRDAGGGTYNEQFF
TRBV11-2	NA	CASNLGREGYEQYF
TRBV28	TRBJ1-5	CASGERREAVPQHF
TRBV30	TRBJ2-1	CAWKEGGPYNEQFF
TRBV5-1	TRBJ2-1	CASSLLPGSSYNEQFF
TRBV19	TRBJ1-1	CASRRGTGSTEAFF
TRBV5-1	TRBJ2-2	CASSSPGGNTGELFF
TRBV4-3	TRBJ2-7	CASSQDSLAGAQYF
TRBV5-6	TRBJ2-4	CASSFNSNIQYF
TRBV6-5	TRBJ2-4	CASSYFPSPSKNIQYF
TRBV27	TRBJ1-4	CASRGTALAANEKLFF
TRBV4-3	TRBJ2-3	CASSQVASGTDTQYF
TRBV15	TRBJ2-2	CATSRDRNTGELFF
TRBV18	TRBJ1-2	CASSPSKENYGYTF
TRBV27	TRBJ2-7	CARWTGVNDEQYF
TRBV28	TRBJ1-1	CASTGALSGHTEAFF
TRBV5-4	TRBJ1-1	CASSRGQLNTEAFF
TRBV7-2	TRBJ1-2	CASSLGQEGYTF
TRBV14	TRBJ1-3	CASSQDFGSSGNTIYF
TRBV9	TRBJ1-2	CASSPAGSFYGYTF
TRBV6-5	TRBJ2-2	CASSFNRGDTGELFF
TRBV12-5	TRBJ1-3	CASGLVYSGNTIYF
TRBV7-9	TRBJ2-1	CASSLLAGGPDEQFF
TRBV30	TRBJ1-2	CAWSPGVSNYGYTF
TRBV7-2	TRBJ1-3	CASRVGVSSGNTIYF
TRBV7-8	TRBJ2-1	CASGGYNEQFF
TRBV4-3	TRBJ2-2	CASSQGQGSTGELFF
TRBV19	TRBJ2-1	CATQRDYNEQFF
TRBV7-9	TRBJ2-7	CSSRLLGYEQYF
TRBV4-3	TRBJ1-6	CASSQDLTGGNSPLHF
TRBV20-1	TRBJ2-7	CSATGKYEQYF
TRBV6-5	TRBJ1-1	CASTPTVMNTEAFF
TRBV5-1	TRBJ1-5	CASSLEGDTNQPQHF
TRBV5-1	TRBJ1-5	CASSSTGAQGQPQHF
TRBV4-2	TRBJ2-3	CASSPLGGGSTDTQYF